This is a list of T cell receptor beta chains from one sample in a study of spatial heterogeneity in lung cancer. TCRdb reanalysed the 5' RACE reads using MiXCR and keeps one entry per CDR3 protein. The data contain roughly 29,000 distinct CDR3 sequences, 5% to 6% of them singletons. The sequenced sample was PBMCs, obtained at follow-up. The receptors were gathered from a female donor with early-stage non-small cell lung cancer. Each CDR3 is given with its conserved first and last residue. D genes are given only for firm matches. Clone sizes are given selectively: once, few, many, or a class where the clone is expanded.

>many|TRBJ2-3|TRBV5-4|TRBD2
CASSPRLAGGVTDTQYF
TGTGCCAGCAGCCCGCGACTAGCGGGGGGGGTCACAGATACGCAGTATTTT
>many|TRBJ2-5|TRBV12-3/TRBV12-4|NA
CASSLGSTILQETQYF
TGTGCCAGCAGTTTGGGGTCTACCATTTTACAAGAGACCCAGTACTTC
>NA|TRBJ1-1|TRBV6-5|NA
CASSNGGSEAFF
TGTGCCAGCAGTAACGGGGGCTCTGAAGCTTTCTTT
>NA|TRBJ2-7|TRBV9|NA
CASSGGFSYEQYF
TGTGCCAGCAGTGGGGGGTTCTCCTACGAGCAGTACTTC
>many|TRBJ2-7|TRBV28|TRBD1
CASSLVDRGYEQYF
TGTGCCAGCAGTCTCGTGGACAGGGGATACGAGCAGTACTTC
>many|TRBJ1-3|TRBV20-1|NA
CSARQGFGNTIYF
TGCAGTGCTAGACAGGGCTTTGGAAACACCATATATTTT
>many|TRBJ2-1|TRBV29-1|NA
CSGRGERDEQFF
TGCAGCGGTAGGGGGGAGCGCGATGAGCAGTTCTTC
>many|TRBJ2-7|TRBV5-1|NA
CASSPGVDRSSAYF
TGCGCCAGCAGCCCTGGGGTCGATCGCTCTAGTGCGTACTTC
>many|TRBJ2-1|TRBV19|TRBD2
CASSGSGLARVSSYNEQFF
TGTGCCAGTAGTGGGTCCGGACTAGCGAGGGTAAGCTCCTACAATGAGCAGTTCTTC
>many|TRBJ2-3|TRBV5-1|TRBD1
CASRGQGTDTQYF
TGCGCCAGCAGGGGACAGGGGACAGATACGCAGTATTTT
>many|TRBJ2-2|TRBV28|TRBD2
CASSPTGGSAGELFF
TGTGCCAGCAGTCCTACGGGCGGGAGTGCCGGGGAGCTGTTTTTT
>many|TRBJ1-1|TRBV4-2|NA
CASSQDEDTLNTEAFF
TGTGCCAGCAGCCAAGATGAGGACACCTTGAACACTGAAGCTTTCTTT
>many|TRBJ1-5|TRBV7-2|TRBD1
CASSDRGGQPQHF
TGTGCCAGCTCGGACAGGGGGGGACAGCCCCAGCATTTT
>many|TRBJ2-1|TRBV7-3|NA
CASSPLGGSSYNEQFF
TGTGCCAGCAGTCCCCTAGGGGGGAGCTCCTACAATGAGCAGTTCTTC
>many|TRBJ1-1|TRBV20-1|TRBD1
CSARDGRHNRGANLAFF
TGCAGTGCTAGAGATGGCCGGCATAACAGGGGCGCGAACTTAGCTTTCTTT
>many|TRBJ2-3|TRBV27|TRBD1
CASSLWGTGVWGTDTQYF
TGTGCCAGCAGTTTATGGGGGACAGGGGTATGGGGCACAGATACGCAGTATTTT
>NA|TRBJ1-1|TRBV6-5|TRBD1
CASSYTGGLQGAFF
TGTGCCAGCAGTTATACAGGGGGCCTCCAGGGAGCTTTCTTT
>many|TRBJ1-1|TRBV11-2|TRBD1
CASSLATGSGEAFF
TGTGCCAGCAGCTTAGCGACAGGGTCTGGTGAAGCTTTCTTT
>NA|TRBJ2-6|TRBV2|NA
CASTKGSGANVLTF
TGTGCCAGCACCAAGGGGTCTGGGGCCAACGTCCTGACTTTC
>few|TRBJ2-1|TRBV5-1|TRBD2
CASSLEAGRDEQFF
TGCGCCAGCAGCTTGGAAGCGGGAAGGGATGAGCAGTTCTTC
>many|TRBJ2-2|TRBV3-1|TRBD1
CASSLGTGQAGELFF
TGTGCCAGCAGCCTCGGGACAGGTCAAGCAGGGGAGCTGTTTTTT
>many|TRBJ2-7|TRBV3-1|NA
CASSHPSGAGAAYEQYF
TGTGCCAGCAGCCATCCCTCGGGGGCGGGAGCGGCCTACGAGCAGTACTTC
>many|TRBJ2-3|TRBV7-2|TRBD2
CASSSLPLGLGSTDTQYF
TGTGCCAGCAGTTCTTTACCACTCGGACTAGGTTCCACAGATACGCAGTATTTT
>NA|TRBJ2-3|TRBV20-1|TRBD2
CSASYSSGIADTQYF
TGCAGTGCTTCGTATTCTAGCGGGATTGCAGATACGCAGTATTTT
>few|TRBJ2-2|TRBV29-1|TRBD1
CSVESGQGAGELFF
TGCAGCGTGGAATCGGGACAGGGAGCTGGGGAGCTGTTTTTT
>NA|TRBJ2-1|TRBV5-1|NA
CASSLVLEGYNEQFF
TGCGCCAGCAGCTTGGTGCTAGAAGGCTACAATGAGCAGTTCTTC
>many|TRBJ2-2|TRBV9|NA
CASSVVPDSGTGELFF
TGTGCCAGCAGCGTAGTACCAGACTCGGGCACCGGGGAGCTGTTTTTT
>many|TRBJ1-2|TRBV4-3|NA
CASSQDSTAIYGYTF
TGCGCCAGCAGCCAAGATTCGACAGCTATTTATGGCTACACCTTC
>many|TRBJ1-5|TRBV12-3/TRBV12-4|NA
CASSLVGQPQHF
TGTGCCAGCAGTTTGGTGGGTCAGCCCCAGCATTTT
>NA|TRBJ2-5|TRBV7-6|TRBD1
CASSLGQGAVETQYF
TGTGCCAGCAGCTTGGGGCAGGGGGCGGTGGAGACCCAGTACTTC
>many|TRBJ2-2|TRBV12-3/TRBV12-4|TRBD1
CAGQGARTGELFF
TGTGCCGGACAGGGGGCCCGGACCGGGGAGCTGTTTTTT
>many|TRBJ2-3|TRBV7-8|NA
CASSLVAVAWLADTQYF
TGTGCCAGCAGCTTAGTCGCCGTTGCGTGGCTGGCAGATACGCAGTATTTT
>many|TRBJ2-1|TRBV7-9|TRBD2
CASSSRLAGKNEQFF
TGTGCCAGCAGCTCTCGACTAGCGGGTAAAAATGAGCAGTTCTTC
>few|TRBJ2-7|TRBV23-1|TRBD2
CASRTLREGPYYEQYF
TGCGCCAGCAGGACCCTGCGGGAGGGGCCTTACTACGAGCAGTACTTC
>many|TRBJ2-1|TRBV20-1|NA
CSASRIREQFF
TGCAGTGCTAGCAGAATCCGGGAGCAGTTCTTC
>many|TRBJ2-5|TRBV10-2|NA
CASSGGKGRGETQYF
TGCGCCAGCAGCGGGGGTAAGGGACGAGGCGAGACCCAGTACTTC
>few|TRBJ2-7|TRBV20-1|TRBD2
CSARWGGTSGKYEQYF
TGCAGTGCTAGATGGGGCGGGACTAGCGGGAAATACGAGCAGTACTTC
>many|TRBJ2-5|TRBV7-3|NA
CASSAEGYQETQYF
TGTGCCAGCAGCGCGGAGGGGTATCAAGAGACCCAGTACTTC
>NA|TRBJ2-4|TRBV13|TRBD2
CASSPGLAVNIQYF
TGTGCCAGCAGCCCGGGACTAGCGGTGAACATTCAGTACTTC
>NA|TRBJ2-5|TRBV19|NA
CASSRGYTQYF
TGTGCCAGTAGTCGGGGGTATACCCAGTACTTC
>many|TRBJ1-1|TRBV11-2|NA
CASSLESLAFF
TGTGCCAGCAGCTTAGAGAGTCTGGCTTTCTTT
>many|TRBJ2-1|TRBV19|NA
CATLSPKTYNEQFF
TGTGCCACCCTGAGTCCTAAAACCTACAATGAGCAGTTCTTC
>many|TRBJ2-7|TRBV20-1|TRBD1
CSARGPVSGQNLYEQYF
TGCAGTGCTAGAGGGCCGGTATCGGGACAGAACCTTTACGAGCAGTACTTC
>many|TRBJ1-2|TRBV20-1|NA
CSARDIRDAYGYTF
TGCAGTGCTAGAGATATCAGGGATGCCTATGGCTACACCTTC
>many|TRBJ2-6|TRBV6-2/TRBV6-3|NA
CASSSPWGGIQPASGANVLTF
TGTGCCAGCAGCTCCCCCTGGGGCGGGATTCAGCCTGCCTCTGGGGCCAACGTCCTGACTTTC
>NA|TRBJ2-3|TRBV6-2/TRBV6-3|TRBD2
CASSYSRGLGADTQYF
TGTGCCAGCAGTTACTCCCGGGGACTAGGCGCAGATACGCAGTATTTT
>many|TRBJ2-7|TRBV19|NA
CASSIGTDTIYEQYF
TGTGCCAGTAGTATAGGAACGGATACGATCTACGAGCAGTACTTC
>NA|TRBJ2-5|TRBV5-6|TRBD1
CASSGTGGASGTQYF
TGTGCCAGCAGTGGGACAGGGGGTGCAAGTGGGACCCAGTACTTC
>many|TRBJ2-3|TRBV10-3|NA
CAISDRDTVSQYF
TGTGCCATCAGTGACCGGGACACGGTTTCGCAGTATTTT
>NA|TRBJ1-3|TRBV4-2|NA
CASSQATLGDTIYF
TGTGCCAGCAGCCAAGCAACTTTGGGAGACACCATATATTTT
>few|TRBJ2-1|TRBV5-4|NA
CASSLGSPSSYNEQFF
TGTGCCAGCAGCTTAGGCAGCCCGAGCTCCTACAATGAGCAGTTCTTC
>medium-sized|TRBJ2-5|TRBV5-6|NA
CASSLNPLQETQYF
TGTGCCAGCAGCTTGAACCCGCTGCAAGAGACCCAGTACTTC
>many|TRBJ2-6|TRBV7-3|NA
CASSLTGTSGANVLTF
TGTGCCAGCAGCTTAACGGGGACCTCTGGGGCCAACGTCCTGACTTTC
>few|TRBJ1-5|TRBV12-3/TRBV12-4|NA
CASSSSHNQPQHF
TGTGCCAGCAGTTCGTCACACAATCAGCCCCAGCATTTT
>many|TRBJ2-7|TRBV4-3|TRBD1
CASSQALGDRALYEQYF
TGCGCCAGCAGCCAAGCACTCGGGGACAGGGCACTATACGAGCAGTACTTC
>many|TRBJ2-3|TRBV4-3|TRBD1
CASSQAYRDRGKDTQYF
TGCGCCAGCAGCCAGGCGTACCGGGACAGGGGAAAAGATACGCAGTATTTT
>many|TRBJ1-2|TRBV9|NA
CASSPEDRNYGYTF
TGTGCCAGCAGCCCTGAGGACAGAAACTATGGCTACACCTTC
>NA|TRBJ1-5|TRBV10-3|NA
CAISEGGNQPQHF
TGTGCCATCAGTGAGGGGGGGAATCAGCCCCAGCATTTT
>many|TRBJ2-7|TRBV20-1|NA
CSAGDGSSYEQYF
TGCAGTGCTGGGGACGGCAGCTCCTACGAGCAGTACTTC
>many|TRBJ1-3|TRBV9|NA
CASSVMASSGNTIYF
TGTGCCAGCAGCGTAATGGCCAGCTCTGGAAACACCATATATTTT